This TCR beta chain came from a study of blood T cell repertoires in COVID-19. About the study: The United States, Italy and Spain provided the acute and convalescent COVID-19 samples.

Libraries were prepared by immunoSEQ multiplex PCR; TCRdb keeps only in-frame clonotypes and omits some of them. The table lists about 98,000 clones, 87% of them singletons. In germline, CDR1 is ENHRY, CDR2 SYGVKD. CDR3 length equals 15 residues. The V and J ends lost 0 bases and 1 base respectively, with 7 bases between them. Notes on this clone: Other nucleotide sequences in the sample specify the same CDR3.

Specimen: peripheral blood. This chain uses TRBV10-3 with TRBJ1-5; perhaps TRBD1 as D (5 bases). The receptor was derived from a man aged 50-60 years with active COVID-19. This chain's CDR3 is CAISESGGSNQPQHF. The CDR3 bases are TGTGCCATCAGTGAGTCGGGGGGGAGCAATCAGCCCCAGCATTTT.